The 17 T cell receptor beta chains presented below share a single source sample, sequenced in a study of T cell responses to AZD1222 COVID-19 vaccine. Using immunoSEQ multiplex PCR, the repertoire was profiled, and TCRdb retains in-frame clones only, with some absent. The sample holds more than 100,000 clones, around 85% seen once. This specimen consisted of peripheral blood, obtained 28 days after the second dose of the MenACWY control vaccine. Receptors were obtained from an adult who received the MenACWY meningococcal vaccine as a control.

This chain uses TRBV6-1 with TRBJ2-1; D call uncertain. This CDR3 is built from 13 residues. V was cut by 2 bases and J by 4 bases, with 6 bases left in between. The V gene's germline CDR1 is MNHNS and CDR2 SASEGT. In nucleotides, the CDR3 is TGTGCCAGCAGTGAAACGCATTACAATGAGCAGTTCTTC. Amino acid sequence: CASSETHYNEQFF.

The CDR3 is CASSRVGDRDSYGYTF. Here the CDR3 DNA reads TGTGCCAGCAGCCGCGTTGGGGACAGAGATTCCTATGGCTACACCTTC. The genes are TRBV5-4 and TRBJ1-2, with 7 bases aligning to TRBD1. The CDR3 runs to 16 residues. Germline loops: CDR1 SGHNT, CDR2 YYREEE (reference sequence). The junction had 13 bases not matched to a gene; V was cut back by 4 bases and J by 4 bases.

J is TRBJ2-5 and V is TRBV5-1, with a tentative D call TRBD1 (6 bases). The CDR3 is made up of 13 amino acids. Germline CDR1 is SGHRS and CDR2 is YFSETQ. The V and J ends lost 2 bases and 7 bases respectively, with 12 bases between them. The CDR3 sequence: CASSFHREGTQYF. The CDR3 DNA is TGCGCCAGCAGCTTTCACAGGGAAGGGACCCAGTACTTC. Variable domain in full (rest from reference TRBV5-1 and TRBJ2-5): KAGVTQTPRYLIKTRGQQVTLSCSPISGHRSVSWYQQTPGQGLQFLFEYFSETQRNKGNFPGRFSGRQFSNSRSEMNVSTLELGDSALYLCASSFHREGTQYFGPGTRLLVL.

V is TRBV5-6 and J is TRBJ2-2; the D gene is possibly TRBD1 (5 bases). The CDR3 loop spans 15 amino acids. Trimming pared 2 bases from V and 4 bases from J, leaving 12 bases between. Looked up from germline, CDR1 is SGHDT and CDR2 is YYEEEE. Here the CDR3 reads CASSFEQGGTGELFF. The CDR3 DNA sequence: TGTGCCAGCAGCTTTGAGCAGGGCGGCACCGGGGAGCTGTTTTTT.

The V and J genes are TRBV28 and TRBJ1-1; D not resolved. The CDR3 runs to 12 residues. Germline V CDR1 and CDR2: MDHEN, SYDVKM. Trimming shortened V by 5 bases and J by 5 bases, and 9 bases separated the two germline ends. CDR3 nucleotides: TGTGCCAGCAGTCGAGGTGGGACTGAAGCTTTCTTT. Protein sequence: CASSRGGTEAFF.

This chain joins TRBV10-3 and TRBJ2-3; TRBD1 matches 9 bases. The CDR3 is 14 amino acids. V shed 5 bases and J 4 bases; nucleotides not matched to a gene: 4. CDR1 and CDR2 (germline): ENHRY, SYGVKD. CDR3 sequence: CAISPTGGPDTQYF. In DNA form, the CDR3 reads TGTGCCATCAGTCCGACAGGGGGTCCAGATACGCAGTATTTT.

The chain couples TRBV18 to TRBJ2-2; tentative D call: TRBD1 (8 bases). Germline V lookup: CDR1 KGHSH, CDR2 LQKENI. The CDR3 contains 16 residues. V shed 4 bases and J shed 1 base, with 13 bases lying between them. The CDR3 sequence: CASSRSGTGNTGELFF. CDR3 nucleotide sequence: TGTGCCAGCTCACGGAGCGGGACAGGGAACACCGGGGAGCTGTTTTTT. The entire variable domain, with the rest obtained from reference TRBV18 and TRBJ2-2, is as follows: NAGVMQNPRHLVRRRGQEARLRCSPMKGHSHVYWYRQLPEEGLKFMVYLQKENIIDESGMPKERFSAEFPKEGPSILRIQQVVRGDSAAYFCASSRSGTGNTGELFFGEGSRLTVL.

The V and J genes are TRBV6-6 and TRBJ2-7; a weak D match, TRBD1 (6 bases). The CDR3 sequence is 14 residues long. The V gene lost 0 bases and the J gene lost 5 bases, with 11 bases spanning the gap. Germline lookup yields CDR1 MNHNY and CDR2 SVGAGI (reference sequence). CDR3 protein: CASSYSRRGDEQYF. The CDR3 DNA reads TGTGCCAGCAGTTACTCGCGCAGGGGCGACGAGCAGTACTTC.

The rearrangement uses TRBV29-1 and TRBJ2-1; D may be TRBD2 (6 bases). Germline CDR1 SQVTM, CDR2 ANQGSEA. CDR3 size: 17 residues. V lost 7 bases, J lost 5 bases, and 27 bases lay in between. The CDR3 sequence: CSAPSAEGMSRNNEQFF. CDR3 in DNA: TGCAGCGCCCCTAGCGCTGAGGGGATGTCACGAAACAATGAGCAGTTCTTC.

The V call is TRBV29-1, the J call TRBJ1-6; D not certain. The germline gives CDR1 SQVTM, CDR2 ANQGSEA. The CDR3 extends over 13 amino acids. V shed 4 bases and J shed 8 bases, with 12 bases lying between them. CDR3 nucleotide sequence: TGCAGCGTTGGTAAGGACTTGGATTCACCCCTCCACTTT. As protein: CSVGKDLDSPLHF.

The chain recombines TRBV5-1 with TRBJ2-3, with D possibly matching TRBD2 (5 bases). This CDR3 comprises 15 residues. Germline assignment: CDR1 SGHRS and CDR2 YFSETQ. The V end lost 4 bases, the J end lost 2 bases, and 14 bases lay between the germline ends. The CDR3 sequence: CASSLAGQNTDTQYF. Written as DNA, the CDR3 is TGCGCCAGCAGCCTAGCTGGGCAGAACACAGATACGCAGTATTTT.

The gene calls are TRBV5-6 and TRBJ1-2; D remains ambiguous. The V end lost 3 bases, the J end lost 4 bases, and 19 bases lay between the germline ends. The CDR3 runs to 16 residues. Germline V gene lookup returns CDR1 SGHDT and CDR2 YYEEEE. The CDR3 spells CASSSVDGRSGYGYTF. CDR3 bases: TGTGCCAGCAGCTCGGTGGATGGCCGCAGCGGCTATGGCTACACCTTC.

This chain joins TRBV7-2 and TRBJ2-7, with a weak D call TRBD1 (6 bases). CDR1 is SGHTA, CDR2 FQGNSA, per germline. Trimming cost V 1 base and J 3 bases, with 10 bases left between them. CDR3 length equals 14 residues. The DNA of the CDR3 is TGTGCCAGCAGCTTAGTCGGGACAAACTACGAGCAGTACTTC. Translating gives CASSLVGTNYEQYF.

The V call is TRBV15, the J call TRBJ2-1; D might be TRBD2 (5 bases). Germline CDR1 reads LNHNV; CDR2 reads YYDKDF (reference sequence). V was cut by 6 bases and J by 8 bases, with 26 bases left in between. This CDR3 spans 17 amino acids. The CDR3 sequence: CATSKGLARSRWDEQFF. The CDR3 coding sequence is TGTGCCACCAGTAAGGGTCTAGCCCGGAGTAGGTGGGATGAGCAGTTCTTC. The full variable domain, its missing parts supplied by reference TRBV15 and TRBJ2-1, is DAMVIQNPRYQVTQFGKPVTLSCSQTLNHNVMYWYQQKSSQAPKLLFHYYDKDFNNEADTPDNFQSRRPNTSFCFLDIRSPGLGDTAMYLCATSKGLARSRWDEQFFGPGTRLTVL.

This clone is a singleton in its sample. This sequence joins TRBV15 and TRBJ1-2, with TRBD1 identical over 8 bases. In germline, CDR1 is LNHNV, CDR2 YYDKDF (reference sequence). The junction had 10 bases not matched to a gene; V was cut back by 4 bases and J by 9 bases. The CDR3 is 14 residues long. The CDR3 nucleotides read TGTGCCACCAGCACCCCCGGGACAGGAAGCAGCTACACCTTC. It translates to CATSTPGTGSSYTF.

The chain has TRBV19 and TRBJ1-1; 7 bases agree with TRBD1. CDR1 and CDR2 from the germline V gene are LNHDA and SQIVND (reference sequence). The CDR3 extends over 15 amino acids. V was clipped by 6 bases and J by 1 base; unmatched bases: 8. Written as DNA, the CDR3 is TGTGCCAGTAGCATACAGGGGAGTTGGAACACTGAAGCTTTCTTT. Protein product: CASSIQGSWNTEAFF. Complete variable domain (other parts from reference TRBV19 and TRBJ1-1): DGGITQSPKYLFRKEGQNVTLSCEQNLNHDAMYWYRQDPGQGLRLIYYSQIVNDFQKGDIAEGYSVSREKKESFPLTVTSAQKNPTAFYLCASSIQGSWNTEAFFGQGTRLTVV.

The chain uses TRBV6-5 and TRBJ2-1, with 8 bases lining up with TRBD1. The ends lost 2 bases at V and 8 bases at J; junction bases unmatched: 5. The length of the CDR3 is 14 residues. CDR1 is MNHEY and CDR2 is SVGAGI in the germline V gene. The CDR3 region is CASSYRTGLDEQFF. Written as DNA, the CDR3 is TGTGCCAGCAGTTACAGGACAGGGCTCGATGAGCAGTTCTTC.